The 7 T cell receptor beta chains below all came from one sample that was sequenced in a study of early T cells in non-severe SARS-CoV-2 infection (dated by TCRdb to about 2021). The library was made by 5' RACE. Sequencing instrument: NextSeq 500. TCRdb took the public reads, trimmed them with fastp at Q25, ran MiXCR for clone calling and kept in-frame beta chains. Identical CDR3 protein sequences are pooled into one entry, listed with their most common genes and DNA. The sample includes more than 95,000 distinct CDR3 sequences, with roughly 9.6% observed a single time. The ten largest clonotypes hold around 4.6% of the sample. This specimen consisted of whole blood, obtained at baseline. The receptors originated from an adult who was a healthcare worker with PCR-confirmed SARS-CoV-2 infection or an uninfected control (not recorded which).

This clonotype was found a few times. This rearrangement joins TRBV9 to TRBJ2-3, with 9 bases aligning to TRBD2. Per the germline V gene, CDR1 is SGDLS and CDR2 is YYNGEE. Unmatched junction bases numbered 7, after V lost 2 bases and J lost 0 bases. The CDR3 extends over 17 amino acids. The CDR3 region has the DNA TGTGCCAGCAGCGTGTTAGCGGGGGCCCCTAGCACAGATACGCAGTATTTT. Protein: CASSVLAGAPSTDTQYF.

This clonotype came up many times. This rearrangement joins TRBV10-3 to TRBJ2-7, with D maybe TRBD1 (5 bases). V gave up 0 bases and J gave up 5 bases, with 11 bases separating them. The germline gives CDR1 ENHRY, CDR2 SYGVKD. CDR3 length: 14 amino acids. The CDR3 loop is CAISESTGSHEQYF. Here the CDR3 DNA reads TGTGCCATCAGTGAGTCTACAGGTTCTCACGAGCAGTACTTC.

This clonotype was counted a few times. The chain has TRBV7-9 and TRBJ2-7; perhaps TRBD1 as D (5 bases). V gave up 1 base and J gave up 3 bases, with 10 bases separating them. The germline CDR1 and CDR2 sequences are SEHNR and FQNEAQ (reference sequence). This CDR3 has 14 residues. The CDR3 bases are TGTGCCAGCAGCTTAGTAGGCAGGGACTACGAGCAGTACTTC. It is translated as CASSLVGRDYEQYF.

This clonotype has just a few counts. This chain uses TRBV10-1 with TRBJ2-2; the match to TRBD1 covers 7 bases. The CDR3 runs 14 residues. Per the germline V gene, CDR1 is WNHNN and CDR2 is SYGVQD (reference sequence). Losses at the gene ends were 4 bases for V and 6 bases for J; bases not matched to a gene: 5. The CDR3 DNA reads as TGCGCCAGCAGTGTCGACAGGGCAGCCGGGGAGCTGTTTTTT. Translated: CASSVDRAAGELFF.

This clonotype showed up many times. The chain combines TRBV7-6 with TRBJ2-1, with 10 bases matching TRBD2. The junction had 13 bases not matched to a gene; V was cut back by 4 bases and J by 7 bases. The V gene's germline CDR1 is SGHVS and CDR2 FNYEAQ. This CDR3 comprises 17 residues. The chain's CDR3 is CASSYRPSGSPRNEQFF. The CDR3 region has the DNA TGTGCCAGCAGCTATAGACCTAGCGGGAGTCCGAGGAATGAGCAGTTCTTC. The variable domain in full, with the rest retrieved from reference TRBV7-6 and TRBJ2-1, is GAGVSQSPRYKVTKRGQDVALRCDPISGHVSLYWYRQALGQGPEFLTYFNYEAQQDKSGLPNDRFSAERPEGSISTLTIQRTEQRDSAMYRCASSYRPSGSPRNEQFFGPGTRLTVL.

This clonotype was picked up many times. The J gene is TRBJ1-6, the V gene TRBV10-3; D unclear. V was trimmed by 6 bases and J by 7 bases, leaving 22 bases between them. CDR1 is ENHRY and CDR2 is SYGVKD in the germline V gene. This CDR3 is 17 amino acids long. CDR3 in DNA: TGTGCCATCAGGGAGAGTGGGTTCAGGTCATCGAATTCACCCCTCCACTTT. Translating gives CAIRESGFRSSNSPLHF.

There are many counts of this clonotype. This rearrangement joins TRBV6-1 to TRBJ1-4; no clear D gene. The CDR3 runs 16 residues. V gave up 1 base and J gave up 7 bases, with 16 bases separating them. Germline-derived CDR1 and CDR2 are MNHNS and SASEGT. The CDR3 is CASSEERGARREKLFF. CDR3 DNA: TGTGCCAGCAGTGAAGAACGAGGAGCCAGACGTGAAAAACTGTTTTTT.